The 17 T cell receptor beta chains below come from one sample, sequenced in a study of control samples from healthy donors and cancer patients. Some clones are missing from TCRdb's copy, which holds only in-frame ones; the method was immunoSEQ multiplex PCR. The table lists 90,000 to 110,000 clones, 90% of them singletons. Specimen: blood. The receptors stem from a human donor in good health. The donor label of this sample is uncertain.

The gene calls are TRBV29-1 and TRBJ1-4, with no clear D. CDR1 is SQVTM, CDR2 ANQGSEA, per germline. This CDR3 is built from 11 residues. Trimming pared 7 bases from V and 5 bases from J, leaving 8 bases between. The CDR3 DNA sequence: TGCAGCGGACGGACGAATGAAAAACTGTTTTTT. Residues: CSGRTNEKLFF.

The V and J genes are TRBV18 and TRBJ2-7; 9 bases fit TRBD1. Germline values: CDR1 KGHSH, CDR2 LQKENI. The CDR3 is made up of 16 amino acids. Germline trimming cut 2 bases from V and 4 bases from J; bases unmatched to any gene: 9. CDR3 in DNA: TGTGCCAGCTCACCAAGCGGACAGGGGTATTTGTACGAGCAGTACTTC. Its protein product is CASSPSGQGYLYEQYF. Using reference TRBV18 and TRBJ2-7 for the parts outside the CDR3, the full variable domain is NAGVMQNPRHLVRRRGQEARLRCSPMKGHSHVYWYRQLPEEGLKFMVYLQKENIIDESGMPKERFSAEFPKEGPSILRIQQVVRGDSAAYFCASSPSGQGYLYEQYFGPGTRLTVT.

The chain combines TRBV30 with TRBJ1-6, with D unclear. Between the trimmed V and J ends, which lost 5 bases and 7 bases, there was a span of 12 bases. The CDR3 spans 13 residues. In germline, CDR1 is GTSNPN, CDR2 SVGIG (reference sequence). The CDR3 here is CAWGTPPNSPLHF. DNA of the CDR3: TGTGCCTGGGGAACACCGCCAAATTCACCCCTCCACTTT.

The chain couples TRBV11-2 to TRBJ1-1; D not certain. V gave up 2 bases and J gave up 4 bases, with 11 bases separating them. Per germline, CDR1 SGHAT and CDR2 FQNNGV. This CDR3 has 14 residues. CDR3 in DNA: TGTGCCAGCAGCTTAAAGAGTAAAGGCACTGAAGCTTTCTTT. As protein: CASSLKSKGTEAFF.

This chain uses TRBV28 with TRBJ1-4; 9 positions match TRBD1. The CDR3 contains 15 residues. After removal of 2 bases from V and 7 bases from J, the junction contained 5 bases not matched to a gene. Germline loops: CDR1 MDHEN, CDR2 SYDVKM. CDR3 DNA sequence: TGTGCCAGCAGTTTACCGGGGACAGGGAGTGAAAAACTGTTTTTT. Its protein product is CASSLPGTGSEKLFF. The full variable domain, with the rest looked up from reference TRBV28 and TRBJ1-4, is DVKVTQSSRYLVKRTGEKVFLECVQDMDHENMFWYRQDPGLGLRLIYFSYDVKMKEKGDIPEGYSVSREKKERFSLILESASTNQTSMYLCASSLPGTGSEKLFFGSGTQLSVL.

The genes are TRBV5-1 and TRBJ2-3; TRBD1 agrees at 9 bases. Trimming removed 4 bases from V and 2 bases from J; junction bases left unmatched: 5. This CDR3 comprises 15 residues. Germline V gives CDR1 SGHRS, CDR2 YFSETQ. The CDR3: CASSPGQGHTDTQYF. DNA for the CDR3: TGCGCCAGCAGCCCCGGACAGGGGCACACAGATACGCAGTATTTT.

This rearrangement joins TRBV5-1 to TRBJ1-2; no reliable D call. There are 14 residues in the CDR3. CDR1 and CDR2 (germline): SGHRS, YFSETQ. V lost 0 bases to trimming and J lost 6 bases, with 12 bases between them. The CDR3 reads CASSLDEILDGYTF. The CDR3 coding sequence is TGCGCCAGCAGCTTGGATGAGATCTTGGATGGCTACACCTTC. Combining the CDR3 with reference TRBV5-1 and TRBJ1-2 gives the whole variable domain KAGVTQTPRYLIKTRGQQVTLSCSPISGHRSVSWYQQTPGQGLQFLFEYFSETQRNKGNFPGRFSGRQFSNSRSEMNVSTLELGDSALYLCASSLDEILDGYTFGSGTRLTVV.

This clone was seen only once. The V call is TRBV21-1, the J call TRBJ2-7; the table calls TRBD1, which could not be checked here. TRBV21-1 is tagged as a pseudogene. The CDR3 runs to 15 residues. CDR3 sequence: CASSKWAWTVYEQYF. The CDR3 region has the DNA TGTGCCAGCAGCAAATGGGCTTGGACAGTCTACGAGCAGTACTTC.

The CDR3 loop is CASSLGMRGLQPQHF. The CDR3 nucleotides are TGTGCCAGCAGCTTAGGAATGCGGGGGCTGCAGCCCCAGCATTTT. This chain joins TRBV7-8 and TRBJ1-5; maybe TRBD1 (6 bases). V was clipped by 1 base and J by 7 bases, with 14 bases between them. Germline V gives CDR1 SGHVS, CDR2 FQNEAQ. This CDR3 region has 15 residues. Supplemented by reference TRBV7-8 and TRBJ1-5, the full variable domain reads GAGVSQSPRYKVAKRGQDVALRCDPISGHVSLFWYQQALGQGPEFLTYFQNEAQLDKSGLPSDRFFAERPEGSVSTLKIQRTQQEDSAVYLCASSLGMRGLQPQHFGDGTRLSIL.

For the CDR3, the DNA is TGTGCCAGCAGTAAAAGCGAGAACACCGGGGAGCTGTTTTTT. The encoded protein is CASSKSENTGELFF. This chain connects TRBV21-1 to TRBJ2-2; the DNA was not compared with TRBD2, the D call given in the table. TRBV21-1 is a known pseudogene. This CDR3 contains 14 residues.

The chain recombines TRBV5-1 with TRBJ2-6; D not resolved. The CDR3 has 14 residues. Germline V gene data show CDR1 as SGHRS and CDR2 as YFSETQ. The V end was cut by 3 bases, the J end by 3 bases, with 7 bases between. The CDR3 protein is CASSSVGGANVLTF. DNA of the CDR3: TGCGCCAGCAGCTCGGTAGGTGGGGCCAACGTCCTGACTTTC. The full variable domain, rest sourced from reference TRBV5-1 and TRBJ2-6, is KAGVTQTPRYLIKTRGQQVTLSCSPISGHRSVSWYQQTPGQGLQFLFEYFSETQRNKGNFPGRFSGRQFSNSRSEMNVSTLELGDSALYLCASSSVGGANVLTFGAGSRLTVL.

The chain carries TRBV6-5 and TRBJ1-2, with D hard to call. The length of the CDR3 is 14 residues. CDR1 and CDR2 from the germline V gene are MNHEY and SVGAGI. The V end was cut by 8 bases, the J end by 4 bases, with 17 bases between. CDR3 loop: CASATPREGYGYTF. CDR3 bases: TGTGCCAGCGCAACGCCCCGGGAAGGCTATGGCTACACCTTC.

The genes are TRBV5-6 and TRBJ2-7; D gene ambiguous. The CDR3 extends over 12 amino acids. CDR1 SGHDT and CDR2 YYEEEE come from the germline V gene. With 3 bases removed from V and 0 bases from J, the gap between germline ends came to 4 bases. The CDR3 loop is CASSSYSYEQYF. CDR3 bases: TGTGCCAGCAGCTCTTACTCCTACGAGCAGTACTTC.

V and J are TRBV7-3 and TRBJ1-5, with D possibly matching TRBD1 (5 bases). Germline CDR1 and CDR2: SGHTA and FQGTGA. With 4 bases removed from V and 3 bases from J, the gap between germline ends came to 7 bases. CDR3 length: 13 amino acids. In DNA, the CDR3 is TGTGCCAGCAGCTCGGGGCCCAATCAGCCCCAGCATTTT. Translated: CASSSGPNQPQHF. Filled out from reference TRBV7-3 and TRBJ1-5, the complete variable domain reads GAGVSQTPSNKVTEKGKYVELRCDPISGHTALYWYRQSLGQGPEFLIYFQGTGAADDSGLPNDRFFAVRPEGSVSTLKIQRTERGDSAVYLCASSSGPNQPQHFGDGTRLSIL.

The chain couples TRBV5-4 to TRBJ2-7; the D is unclear. Deletions cut 1 base from V and 5 bases from J, with 10 bases between. From germline, CDR1 is SGHNT and CDR2 YYREEE (reference sequence). The CDR3 runs 13 residues. CDR3 region: CASSLLAGDEQYV. The CDR3 DNA sequence: TGTGCCAGCAGCTTGTTAGCTGGGGACGAGCAGTACGTC.

V and J are TRBV5-1 and TRBJ2-6; no firm D call. CDR1 and CDR2 from the germline V gene are SGHRS and YFSETQ. V was trimmed by 0 bases and J by 0 bases, leaving 10 bases between them. This CDR3 region has 17 residues. The CDR3 region is CASSLDRLGSGANVLTF. CDR3 in DNA: TGCGCCAGCAGCTTGGATAGACTGGGCTCTGGGGCCAACGTCCTGACTTTC.

With regard to this clone: Other DNA sequences in this sample translate to the same CDR3. This chain uses TRBV18 with TRBJ2-3; D is ambiguous. Between the trimmed V and J ends, which lost 0 bases and 0 bases, there was a span of 1 base. CDR1 is KGHSH, CDR2 LQKENI, per germline. CDR3 length equals 13 residues. The CDR3 sequence is CASSPPSTDTQYF. The CDR3 DNA follows: TGTGCCAGCTCACCACCGAGCACAGATACGCAGTATTTT.